The 13 T cell receptor beta chains below all came from one sample that was sequenced in a study of OX40 agonist ivuxolimab in advanced cancers. This table comes from immunoSEQ multiplex PCR, and its TCRdb copy is limited to in-frame clones, with some not included. The sample records roughly 99,000 clones, approximately 90% being singletons. The source material was CD4+ or CD8+ T cells sorted from blood, sampled in a trial of the OX40 agonist ivuxolimab. These receptors came from an adult with an advanced solid tumor such as melanoma, head and neck, liver or kidney cancer.

The V gene is TRBV27, the J gene TRBJ2-7; D is undetermined. Germline CDR1 is MNHEY and CDR2 is SMNVEV (reference sequence). The ends were cut back, 4 bases at V and 4 bases at J, with 14 bases in the middle. The CDR3 runs 14 residues. The CDR3 protein is CASSSSGSVYEQYF. The CDR3 DNA reads TGTGCCAGCAGTTCCTCAGGTTCCGTGTACGAGCAGTACTTC.

As for this clone: Other DNA sequences from this sample encode an identical CDR3 as well. The chain has TRBV7-2 and TRBJ1-4, with a weak D call TRBD1 (6 bases). CDR3 length: 13 amino acids. The V gene lost 5 bases and the J gene lost 8 bases, with 12 bases spanning the gap. Germline loops: CDR1 SGHTA, CDR2 FQGNSA. The chain's CDR3 is CASSLYRAEKLFF. CDR3 DNA sequence: TGTGCCAGCAGCCTGTACAGGGCGGAAAAACTGTTTTTT. Together with reference TRBV7-2 and TRBJ1-4, the CDR3 gives the full variable domain: GAGVSQSPSNKVTEKGKDVELRCDPISGHTALYWYRQSLGQGLEFLIYFQGNSAPDKSGLPSDRFSAERTGGSVSTLTIQRTQQEDSAVYLCASSLYRAEKLFFGSGTQLSVL.

The V call is TRBV10-3, the J call TRBJ1-4; D not resolved. The V end was cut by 2 bases, the J end by 1 base, with 5 bases between. The germline V gene encodes CDR1 ENHRY and CDR2 SYGVKD. This CDR3 comprises 14 residues. CDR3 nucleotides: TGTGCCATCAGTGAGGCCCAAACTAATGAAAAACTGTTTTTT. This codes for CAISEAQTNEKLFF.

The chain combines TRBV19 with TRBJ2-1, with 9 bases fitting TRBD2. Germline V gives CDR1 LNHDA, CDR2 SQIVND (reference sequence). This CDR3 comprises 16 residues. J gave up 10 bases and V 4 bases, and 14 bases lay outside the gene matches. DNA of the CDR3: TGTGCCAGTAGTAAGGGTAGGCTAGCGGGAAACGCGGAGCAGTTCTTC. Protein: CASSKGRLAGNAEQFF.

This clone was detected only once. The CDR3 sequence is CASSILTGGLNEQFF. The CDR3 DNA reads as TGTGCCAGTAGTATATTGACAGGGGGCTTGAATGAGCAGTTCTTC. The chain carries TRBV19 and TRBJ2-1; 10 positions match TRBD1. The trim removed 2 bases at V and 7 bases at J, leaving 5 bases unmatched. Per germline, CDR1 LNHDA and CDR2 SQIVND (reference sequence). This CDR3 has 15 residues.

V gene TRBV6-1 combines with J gene TRBJ1-1, with D possibly TRBD1 on 5 matching bases. CDR3 size: 14 residues. Germline V gives CDR1 MNHNS, CDR2 SASEGT. V was cut by 5 bases and J by 1 base, with 11 bases left in between. CDR3 bases: TGTGCCAGCAGTTTACAGGCCCCGAACACTGAAGCTTTCTTT. It specifies CASSLQAPNTEAFF.

This clone has a single count. CDR3 in DNA: TGCGCCAGCAGCCAGGGGACAGTCACCCCCTACGAGCAGTACTTC. Protein: CASSQGTVTPYEQYF. The V and J genes are TRBV4-3 and TRBJ2-7, with 7 bases matching TRBD1. V shed 3 bases and J 2 bases; nucleotides not matched to a gene: 7. Per the germline V gene, CDR1 is LGHNA and CDR2 is YSLEER. This CDR3 comprises 15 residues.

In nucleotides, the CDR3 is TGTGCCAGCAGCGGTAGCGGGAGGGCCGCTGAGCAGTTCTTC. This sequence encodes CASSGSGRAAEQFF. This chain links TRBV9 with TRBJ2-1; TRBD2 aligns across 11 bases. The V segment lost 3 bases and the J segment 9 bases; nucleotides outside the gene matches: 5. Germline V lookup: CDR1 SGDLS, CDR2 YYNGEE. The CDR3 contains 14 residues.

The V call is TRBV2, the J call TRBJ1-5; 10 positions agree with TRBD1. V dropped 5 bases and J dropped 1; count of bases not matched to a gene: 8. The CDR3 consists of 17 residues. Germline V lookup: CDR1 SNHLY, CDR2 FYNNEI. The CDR3 sequence is CASSKRQGALSNQPQHF. The CDR3 DNA sequence: TGTGCCAGCAGTAAAAGACAGGGGGCTCTGAGCAATCAGCCCCAGCATTTT.

CDR3 region: CATVPSGWETQYF. Here the CDR3 DNA reads TGTGCCACCGTCCCCAGCGGTTGGGAGACCCAGTACTTC. V gene TRBV6-1 combines with J gene TRBJ2-5; TRBD2 might be the D (5 bases). This CDR3 comprises 13 residues. Germline assignment: CDR1 MNHNS and CDR2 SASEGT. V shed 10 bases and J shed 5 bases, with 17 bases lying between them.

This rearrangement joins TRBV29-1 to TRBJ2-7; TRBD2 might be the D (6 bases). Germline lookup yields CDR1 SQVTM and CDR2 ANQGSEA. V was clipped by 5 bases and J by 4 bases, with 12 bases between them. This CDR3 comprises 12 residues. CDR3 protein: CSVLWREYEQYF. CDR3 DNA: TGCAGCGTTCTATGGCGGGAATACGAGCAGTACTTC.

This clone was seen a single time. This rearrangement joins TRBV9 to TRBJ2-2; perhaps TRBD1 as D (6 bases). Germline CDR1 SGDLS, CDR2 YYNGEE. The CDR3 length is 15 residues. Trimming stripped 3 bases from V and 8 bases from J, with 17 bases between. The CDR3 reads CASSARQATPGELFF. The CDR3 DNA is TGTGCCAGCAGCGCACGACAGGCGACACCGGGGGAGCTGTTTTTT. Filled out from reference TRBV9 and TRBJ2-2, the complete variable domain reads DSGVTQTPKHLITATGQRVTLRCSPRSGDLSVYWYQQSLDQGLQFLIQYYNGEERAKGNILERFSAQQFPDLHSELNLSSLELGDSALYFCASSARQATPGELFFGEGSRLTVL.

This chain connects TRBV5-1 to TRBJ1-3, with D unresolved. The CDR3 is made up of 15 amino acids. V shed 4 bases and J shed 8 bases, with 19 bases lying between them. Germline CDR1 reads SGHRS; CDR2 reads YFSETQ. The CDR3 sequence: CASSPGTYLEDTIYF. CDR3 DNA: TGCGCCAGCAGCCCGGGTACGTACCTGGAGGACACCATATATTTT.